This T cell receptor beta chain was captured by sequencing in a study of blood T cell repertoires in COVID-19. Study as a whole: The United States, Italy and Spain supplied acute and convalescent COVID-19 samples.

Study processing details: Estimated nucleated cell counts came from reference gene primer amplification. Data came from immunoSEQ multiplex PCR; TCRdb stores just in-frame clones and leaves some out. The DNA gave D and trimming, while V, J and clone size come from that table. The sample carries roughly 60,000 clones, 84% recorded once. Germline CDR1 SGHAT, CDR2 FQNNGV. The CDR3 sequence is 16 residues long. With 2 bases clipped from V and 2 bases from J, the junction kept 8 bases outside the gene matches. The specimen sequenced was peripheral blood. The chain carries TRBV11-2 and TRBJ2-7; 8 nucleotides align to TRBD2. This TCR came from a woman aged 60-75 years with acute or convalescent COVID-19. Written as DNA, the CDR3 is TGTGCCAGCAGCTTACACCGGGGGGGCAAACCCTACGAGCAGTACTTC. Translated: CASSLHRGGKPYEQYF.